These 17 T cell receptor beta chains came from one sample sequenced in a study of T cells in Graves' hyperthyroidism and ophthalmopathy. Template material for amplifying TCR beta CDR3 regions consisted of RNA transcripts. TCR CDR3 underwent first-round RT-PCR with the HTBI primer set. TCRdb called the multiplex PCR reads again in MiXCR, with one record for every CDR3 protein. The sample has hundreds of thousands of distinct CDR3 sequences; just under 25% are singletons. Input material: blood. Every receptor here comes from a man aged 50 to 59 with Graves' hyperthyroidism.

The V gene is TRBV20-1, the J gene TRBJ2-1; D call uncertain. Trimming removed 3 bases from V and 9 bases from J, with 24 bases in between. The CDR3 sequence is 16 residues long. Germline loops: CDR1 DFQATT, CDR2 SNEGSKA (reference sequence). CDR3 DNA sequence: TGCAGTGCTAGTCGTGCGGCTAGAACAAACCTGGGTGAGCAGTTCTTC. This translates into CSASRAARTNLGEQFF.

This clonotype has only a few counts. This chain links TRBV7-9 with TRBJ2-1; D is possibly TRBD2 (6 bases). V lost 5 bases, J lost 7 bases, and 15 bases lay in between. The CDR3 runs 14 residues. The germline V gene encodes CDR1 SEHNR and CDR2 FQNEAQ (reference sequence). DNA for the CDR3: TGTGCCAGCAGCACGGCGGGAAACTTGAATGAGCAGTTCTTC. This sequence encodes CASSTAGNLNEQFF.

This clonotype was detected ten times or more. The J gene is TRBJ2-3, the V gene TRBV3-1, with D perhaps being TRBD1 or TRBD2 (5 bases each). The CDR3 has 14 amino acids. Germline CDR1 reads LGHDT; CDR2 reads YNNKEL (reference sequence). V lost 4 bases to trimming and J lost 1 base, with 9 bases between them. The CDR3 reads CASSRGSGTDTQYF. The DNA of the CDR3 is TGTGCCAGCAGCCGGGGGAGCGGCACAGATACGCAGTATTTT.

The chain has TRBV18 and TRBJ2-2; D not certain. Looked up from germline, CDR1 is KGHSH and CDR2 is LQKENI. V shed 4 bases and J shed 10 bases, with 7 bases lying between them. The CDR3 is 11 amino acids. The CDR3 region has the DNA TGTGCCAGCTCACAACAGTTGGAGCTGTTTTTT. It encodes CASSQQLELFF.

This chain connects TRBV24-1 to TRBJ2-7; D is unclear. V was clipped by 4 bases and J by 2 bases, with 8 bases between them. The CDR3 length is 13 residues. CDR1 is KGHDR, CDR2 SFDVKD, per germline. Here the CDR3 DNA reads TGTGCCACCAGTGAACCTGGGACCTACGAGCAGTACTTC. It yields the protein CATSEPGTYEQYF.

The genes are TRBV24-1 and TRBJ2-5, with 9 bases lining up with TRBD2. The V gene's germline CDR1 is KGHDR and CDR2 SFDVKD. The CDR3 extends over 14 amino acids. The junction had 4 bases not matched to a gene; V was cut back by 9 bases and J by 0 bases. The CDR3 coding sequence is TGTGCCACCGGCGGGAGGGTGTACCAAGAGACCCAGTACTTC. Translated: CATGGRVYQETQYF.

As concerns this clonotype: One end of the junction does not line up with germline, which may come from a read error. The chain joins TRBV7-6 to TRBJ2-6, with D perhaps TRBD2 (7 bases). Germline assignment: CDR1 SGHVS and CDR2 FNYEAQ. This CDR3 contains 18 residues. CDR3 residues: CASSLALRGAAGANVRTF. CDR3 nucleotide sequence: TGTGCCAGCAGCTTAGCATTGAGGGGCGCGGCGGGGGCCAACGTCCGGACTTTC. The variable domain in full, with the rest retrieved from reference TRBV7-6 and TRBJ2-6, is GAGVSQSPRYKVTKRGQDVALRCDPISGHVSLYWYRQALGQGPEFLTYFNYEAQQDKSGLPNDRFSAERPEGSISTLTIQRTEQRDSAMYRCASSLALRGAAGANVRTFGAGSRLTVL.

This clonotype was detected a few times. The chain couples TRBV12-3 or TRBV12-4 to TRBJ2-5; 7 bases match TRBD1. With 2 bases clipped from V and 0 bases from J, the junction kept 3 bases outside the gene matches. CDR3 length equals 15 residues. The CDR3 DNA sequence: TGTGCCAGCAGTTTATTACAGGGGAACCAAGAGACCCAGTACTTC. It codes for CASSLLQGNQETQYF.

This chain uses TRBV28 with TRBJ1-2; 7 bases align to TRBD1. CDR3 length: 13 amino acids. Germline assignment: CDR1 MDHEN and CDR2 SYDVKM. V shed 8 bases, J shed 5 bases, and the junction held 8 bases outside the gene matches. CDR3 sequence reads: CASFDRVRYGYTF. The CDR3 DNA reads as TGTGCCAGCTTTGACAGGGTTAGGTATGGCTACACCTTC.

The rearrangement joins TRBV5-1 to TRBJ2-5; no reliable D call. Germline V lookup: CDR1 SGHRS, CDR2 YFSETQ. V shed 4 bases and J shed 1 base, with 14 bases lying between them. CDR3 length: 15 residues. The DNA for the CDR3 is TGCGCCAGCAGCGCCAACCCGAACAGCCAAGAGACCCAGTACTTC. It yields the protein CASSANPNSQETQYF.

This clonotype was detected ten times or more. The chain carries TRBV12-3 or TRBV12-4 and TRBJ2-3; D gene unclear. V dropped 1 base and J dropped 0 bases, with 11 bases sitting between them. The CDR3 spans 16 residues. For the CDR3, the DNA is TGTGCCAGCAGTTTAGGGGTGGCAGGTAGCACAGATACGCAGTATTTT. Protein sequence: CASSLGVAGSTDTQYF.

This clonotype was picked up many times. CDR3 bases: TGTGCCAGCAGCTTACAGGGACTAGCGGGGCAGTTCTTC. Protein: CASSLQGLAGQFF. The chain carries TRBV7-3 and TRBJ2-1; TRBD2 matches 12 bases. V shed 2 bases and J 12 bases; nucleotides not matched to a gene: 2. The CDR3 totals 13 residues. The germline CDR1 and CDR2 sequences are SGHTA and FQGTGA.

This clonotype has just a few counts. V is TRBV28 and J is TRBJ1-6; D may be TRBD1 (5 bases). The V gene's germline CDR1 is MDHEN and CDR2 SYDVKM. The CDR3 is made up of 14 amino acids. Trimming removed 4 bases from V and 7 bases from J, with 11 bases in between. CDR3 in DNA: TGTGCCAGCAGTTCGGGACGGTGGAATTCACCCCTCCACTTT. Amino acids: CASSSGRWNSPLHF.

This rearrangement joins TRBV6-9 to TRBJ2-7, with 9 bases matching TRBD2. Trimming took 3 bases from V and 3 from J; bases not matched to a gene: 6. The CDR3 runs to 15 residues. CDR1 and CDR2 from the germline V gene are MNHGY and SVAAGI. This CDR3 is CASSYLGTSYYEQYF. The CDR3, as DNA: TGTGCCAGCAGTTACCTCGGGACTAGCTACTACGAGCAGTACTTC.

This clonotype was observed a few times. The chain has TRBV20-1 and TRBJ1-1; 7 bases agree with TRBD1. From germline, CDR1 is DFQATT and CDR2 SNEGSKA (reference sequence). The CDR3 has 15 residues. V dropped 0 bases and J dropped 4; count of bases not matched to a gene: 8. CDR3 sequence reads: CSARDSTGAATEAFF. For the CDR3, the DNA is TGCAGTGCTAGAGATTCTACAGGGGCGGCCACTGAAGCTTTCTTT.

This clonotype has only a few counts. The chain joins TRBV18 to TRBJ2-3; 7 nucleotides match TRBD1. This CDR3 is 15 amino acids long. The V gene end was trimmed by 4 bases and the J gene end by 4 bases; junction bases not matched to a gene: 8. Germline values: CDR1 KGHSH, CDR2 LQKENI. As DNA, the CDR3 is TGTGCCAGCTCACTGGGGGACAGCGTCGCAGATACGCAGTATTTT. Protein: CASSLGDSVADTQYF.

This clonotype was recorded at least ten times. V gene TRBV7-2 combines with J gene TRBJ2-3; the match to TRBD2 covers 7 bases. This CDR3 contains 15 residues. Losses at the gene ends were 5 bases for V and 4 bases for J; bases not matched to a gene: 9. Looked up from germline, CDR1 is SGHTA and CDR2 is FQGNSA. For the CDR3, the DNA is TGTGCCAGCAGCATTAGCGGGTTAGGGCCAGATACGCAGTATTTT. Encoded protein: CASSISGLGPDTQYF.